One and the same sample provided the 15 T cell receptor beta chains below, sequenced in a study of control samples from healthy donors and cancer patients. The table came from immunoSEQ multiplex PCR; TCRdb's copy has only in-frame clones and leaves some out. The sample yields about 38,000 clones, around 83% seen once. Sample: PBMCs. These receptors originate from a woman between 55 and 75 years old with lung cancer.

The chain links TRBV6-5 to TRBJ2-3, with 7 positions matching TRBD1. The CDR3 consists of 13 residues. Per the germline V gene, CDR1 is MNHEY and CDR2 is SVGAGI. V dropped 10 bases and J dropped 2; count of bases not matched to a gene: 6. The CDR3 sequence: CATRDSSTDTQYF. The CDR3 region has the DNA TGTGCCACCCGGGACAGTTCCACAGATACGCAGTATTTT.

This clone has only one observation. The chain uses TRBV2 and TRBJ1-6; D remains ambiguous. With 5 bases removed from V and 1 base from J, the gap between germline ends came to 9 bases. Per the germline V gene, CDR1 is SNHLY and CDR2 is FYNNEI. This CDR3 spans 15 amino acids. The CDR3 region is CASSREGSYNSPLHF. The DNA for the CDR3 is TGTGCCAGCAGTCGGGAGGGATCCTATAATTCACCCCTCCACTTT.

The chain employs TRBV19 and TRBJ2-6; D could derive from TRBD1 or TRBD2 (5 bases each). The CDR3 has 19 amino acids. Germline V gene sequence: CDR1 LNHDA, CDR2 SQIVND (reference sequence). Between the trimmed V and J ends, which lost 6 bases and 1 base, there was a span of 22 bases. Written as DNA, the CDR3 is TGTGCCAGTAGGGGGACCCTCGCACTTTCCTTTTCTGGGGCCAACGTCCTGACTTTC. This gives the protein CASRGTLALSFSGANVLTF.

This clone has a single count. This sequence joins TRBV12-3 or TRBV12-4 and TRBJ2-2; tentative D call: TRBD1 (5 bases). The CDR3 runs 13 residues. Trimming took 6 bases from V and 5 from J, leaving 10 bases between them. The CDR3: CASSLTVTGELFF. The CDR3 nucleotides read TGTGCCAGCAGCCTGACAGTAACCGGGGAGCTGTTTTTT.

The chain employs TRBV18 and TRBJ1-1; no firm D call. V lost 2 bases and J 8 bases, leaving 9 bases between the germline ends. CDR1 is KGHSH and CDR2 is LQKENI in the germline V gene. This CDR3 spans 12 amino acids. CDR3 coding DNA: TGTGCCAGCTCACCAACGGGGAGCGAAGCTTTCTTT. This sequence encodes CASSPTGSEAFF.

The chain links TRBV9 to TRBJ2-7, with TRBD1 matching 7 bases. Per the germline V gene, CDR1 is SGDLS and CDR2 is YYNGEE. The CDR3 is 14 amino acids. Losses at the gene ends were 2 bases for V and 2 bases for J; bases not matched to a gene: 4. This chain's CDR3 is CASSVPGQPYEQYF. The CDR3 DNA reads TGTGCCAGCAGCGTCCCGGGACAGCCCTACGAGCAGTACTTC. Full variable domain (rest looked up from reference TRBV9 and TRBJ2-7): DSGVTQTPKHLITATGQRVTLRCSPRSGDLSVYWYQQSLDQGLQFLIQYYNGEERAKGNILERFSAQQFPDLHSELNLSSLELGDSALYFCASSVPGQPYEQYFGPGTRLTVT.

V gene TRBV27 combines with J gene TRBJ1-4, with D hard to call. CDR3 size: 12 residues. With 6 bases removed from V and 8 bases from J, the gap between germline ends came to 10 bases. Germline V gene lookup returns CDR1 MNHEY and CDR2 SMNVEV (reference sequence). CDR3 sequence (DNA): TGTGCCAGCAGGGCGGTTGAGGAAAAACTGTTTTTT. It translates to CASRAVEEKLFF.

This rearrangement joins TRBV18 to TRBJ2-7; the D gene is possibly TRBD1 (6 bases). The CDR3 extends over 15 amino acids. The V end was cut by 2 bases, the J end by 1 base, with 12 bases between. Germline CDR1 reads KGHSH; CDR2 reads LQKENI. The DNA for the CDR3 is TGTGCCAGCTCACCAAATGGGGGCAGGTCCTACGAGCAGTACTTC. As protein: CASSPNGGRSYEQYF.

The genes are TRBV6-6 and TRBJ2-7; TRBD2 is a possible D gene (6 bases). Per the germline V gene, CDR1 is MNHNY and CDR2 is SVGAGI (reference sequence). V was shortened by 10 bases and J by 3 bases, with 16 bases between the two germline ends. The CDR3 consists of 13 residues. The CDR3 protein is CATRRARDYEQYF. The CDR3 nucleotides read TGTGCCACAAGGAGGGCGCGAGACTACGAGCAGTACTTC.

V usage is TRBV7-2 and J usage is TRBJ1-4; TRBD1 is a possible D gene (5 bases). The V gene lost 2 bases and the J gene lost 12 bases, with 13 bases spanning the gap. The CDR3 length is 13 residues. Germline V gene sequence: CDR1 SGHTA, CDR2 FQGNSA. CDR3 in DNA: TGTGCCAGCAGCTTAAACCGGGACTTTGAACTGTTTTTT. Translated: CASSLNRDFELFF.

CDR3 nucleotides: TGTGCCAGCAGTTTTCGGGAAGGGAGCAATCAGCCCCAGCATTTT. Protein: CASSFREGSNQPQHF. The chain joins TRBV6-5 to TRBJ1-5, with D unclear. From germline, CDR1 is MNHEY and CDR2 SVGAGI. V was trimmed by 4 bases and J by 1 base, leaving 11 bases between them. The CDR3 extends over 15 amino acids.

Regarding this clone: Germline and junction disagree at one end, which may indicate a read error. This same CDR3 is encoded by further DNA sequences in the sample. The genes are TRBV5-5 and TRBJ1-2, with D maybe TRBD1 (5 bases). The CDR3 length is 12 residues. Germline V gene sequence: CDR1 SGHKS, CDR2 YYEKEE (reference sequence). CDR3 bases: TGCGCCAGCAGCTTGGCCGGGGGGGACTACACCTTC. Translating gives CASSLAGGDYTF.

This clone is medium-sized by share. V and J are TRBV7-9 and TRBJ1-2, with a tentative D call TRBD1 (5 bases). V was clipped by 4 bases and J by 6 bases, with 18 bases between them. Germline V lookup: CDR1 SEHNR, CDR2 FQNEAQ (reference sequence). The CDR3 totals 15 residues. This CDR3 is CASSYPGTSSHGYTF. The CDR3 nucleotides read TGTGCCAGCAGCTATCCCGGGACCTCGAGCCATGGCTACACCTTC.

The chain recombines TRBV25-1 with TRBJ1-4; 7 nucleotides agree with TRBD1. Per the germline V gene, CDR1 is MGHDK and CDR2 is SYGVNS. With 5 bases clipped from V and 8 bases from J, the junction kept 20 bases outside the gene matches. The CDR3 is 18 residues long. The CDR3 here is CASSRQGGGGGLGEKLFF. For the CDR3, the DNA is TGTGCCAGCAGTCGACAGGGAGGAGGCGGCGGGTTGGGGGAAAAACTGTTTTTT.

With regard to this clone: Other DNA sequences in this specimen translate into the identical CDR3. This chain links TRBV5-1 with TRBJ2-1, with 16 bases that match TRBD2. This CDR3 region has 17 residues. V shed 2 bases, J shed 9 bases, and the junction held 8 bases outside the gene matches. The germline CDR1 and CDR2 sequences are SGHRS and YFSETQ. CDR3 residues: CASSFPAGTSGGVEQFF. In DNA, the CDR3 is TGCGCCAGCAGCTTCCCTGCCGGGACTAGCGGGGGGGTTGAGCAGTTCTTC.